These 25 T cell receptor beta chains were all obtained from the same sample, sequenced in a study of CD8 T cells in ankylosing spondylitis. MiXCR, run by TCRdb on the 5' RACE reads, gives a single entry per CDR3 protein. The table includes 150,000 to 200,000 distinct CDR3 sequences, over 10% detected once. Sequenced sample: blood, either unsorted or a sorted T cell fraction (not recorded which). The receptors stem from a female donor with ankylosing spondylitis or in good health (not recorded which).

There are a few counts of this clonotype. The gene calls are TRBV7-2 and TRBJ1-2; no reliable D call. CDR3 length: 15 amino acids. The germline CDR1 and CDR2 sequences are SGHTA and FQGNSA. The germline V and J ends were trimmed by 2 bases and 2 bases, with 12 bases remaining between them. Here the CDR3 reads CASSLSSGPNYGYTF. The CDR3 DNA is TGTGCCAGCAGCTTATCCTCCGGCCCCAACTATGGCTACACCTTC.

The chain joins TRBV29-1 to TRBJ1-2, with D perhaps matching TRBD1 (5 bases). There are 12 residues in the CDR3. CDR1 is SQVTM, CDR2 ANQGSEA, per germline. V was clipped by 5 bases and J by 5 bases, with 12 bases between them. The CDR3 DNA reads as TGCAGCGTTTCCGGGAGGGGTTATGGCTACACCTTC. This translates into CSVSGRGYGYTF.

This clonotype was seen ten or more times. The genes are TRBV7-6 and TRBJ1-2; 9 nucleotides line up with TRBD1. Per the germline V gene, CDR1 is SGHVS and CDR2 is FNYEAQ. V lost 5 bases, J lost 5 bases, and 15 bases stayed unmatched. The CDR3 spans 17 residues. CDR3 amino acids: CASSPLTTGGHPYGYTF. In DNA form, the CDR3 reads TGTGCCAGCAGCCCCCTAACGACAGGGGGGCACCCATATGGCTACACCTTC.

This clonotype was seen many times. This chain links TRBV19 with TRBJ2-5; 14 nucleotides agree with TRBD2. J was trimmed by 4 bases and V by 6 bases; bases with no gene match: 4. The CDR3 covers 15 residues. Germline CDR1 LNHDA, CDR2 SQIVND (reference sequence). CDR3 in DNA: TGTGCCAGTAGCGGACTAGCGGGAGGTGGAGAGACCCAGTACTTC. Translation gives CASSGLAGGGETQYF. The whole variable domain, filled in from reference TRBV19 and TRBJ2-5, reads DGGITQSPKYLFRKEGQNVTLSCEQNLNHDAMYWYRQDPGQGLRLIYYSQIVNDFQKGDIAEGYSVSREKKESFPLTVTSAQKNPTAFYLCASSGLAGGGETQYFGPGTRLLVL.

This clonotype was seen many times. Written as DNA, the CDR3 is TGCAGCGCCCGGACAGGGGGCAACACCGGGGAGCTGTTTTTT. Translating it yields CSARTGGNTGELFF. J is TRBJ2-2 and V is TRBV29-1, with 11 bases fitting TRBD1. The CDR3 extends over 14 amino acids. The germline V gene has CDR1 SQVTM and CDR2 ANQGSEA. V trimming: 7 bases; J trimming: 2 bases; junction bases outside the gene matches: 3.

The chain carries TRBV5-1 and TRBJ1-3; unclear D gene. CDR3 size: 14 residues. Germline V gene sequence: CDR1 SGHRS, CDR2 YFSETQ. The ends were cut back, 0 bases at V and 4 bases at J, with 8 bases in the middle. The CDR3 is CASSLGGIGNTIYF. The CDR3 bases are TGCGCCAGCAGCTTGGGAGGGATAGGAAACACCATATATTTT.

This clonotype was detected ten times or more. The V gene is TRBV6-2 or TRBV6-3, the J gene TRBJ1-4; 8 bases line up with TRBD1. The length of the CDR3 is 15 residues. The germline V gene encodes CDR1 MNHEY and CDR2 SVGEGT. V lost 4 bases to trimming and J lost 5 bases; unmatched junction nucleotides: 6. CDR3 in amino acids: CASSSPRTGNEKLFF. The CDR3 DNA reads as TGTGCCAGCAGTTCCCCTCGGACAGGGAATGAAAAACTGTTTTTT.

This clonotype has at least ten counts. The gene calls are TRBV9 and TRBJ1-2, with 7 bases aligning to TRBD1. This CDR3 spans 15 amino acids. V lost 0 bases and J lost 2; bases outside the gene matches: 4. In germline, CDR1 is SGDLS, CDR2 YYNGEE. The CDR3 sequence: CASSVEPGQNYGYTF. The CDR3 nucleotides are TGTGCCAGCAGCGTAGAGCCGGGACAGAACTATGGCTACACCTTC.

This clonotype was counted only a few times. The chain is built from TRBV6-2 or TRBV6-3 and TRBJ2-1, with D possibly matching TRBD1 (6 bases). The V and J ends lost 5 bases and 6 bases respectively, with 17 bases between them. Germline-derived CDR1 and CDR2 are MNHEY and SVGEGT. This CDR3 is 15 amino acids long. Here the CDR3 reads CASSPPGQTTNEQFF. The CDR3 DNA reads TGTGCCAGCAGTCCTCCCGGACAGACAACCAATGAGCAGTTCTTC.

The sample holds a few counts of this clonotype. This rearrangement joins TRBV6-6 to TRBJ2-7; no clear D gene. The DNA end is a closer match to TRBJ2-1, so the J assignment may be wrong. Germline V gene data show CDR1 as MNHNY and CDR2 as SVGAGI (reference sequence). The CDR3 covers 13 residues. CDR3 bases: TGTGCCAGCAGTTACGTCGGGTCCTACGAGCAGTTCTTC. Translated: CASSYVGSYEQFF.

This clonotype was found many times. This rearrangement joins TRBV6-1 to TRBJ1-1; D is possibly TRBD1 (5 bases). The CDR3 contains 17 residues. In germline, CDR1 is MNHNS, CDR2 SASEGT. Trimming cost V 6 bases and J 1 base, with 21 bases left between them. CDR3 residues: CASRAVRGIPTNTEAFF. CDR3 in DNA: TGTGCCAGCAGGGCCGTTCGGGGGATACCTACGAACACTGAAGCTTTCTTT.

The chain combines TRBV9 with TRBJ2-7; 10 nucleotides line up with TRBD2. The CDR3 runs to 16 residues. Germline lookup yields CDR1 SGDLS and CDR2 YYNGEE. The junction had 10 bases not matched to a gene; V was cut back by 4 bases and J by 3 bases. The CDR3 is CASSIRLAGPIYEQYF. As DNA, the CDR3 is TGTGCCAGCAGCATAAGACTAGCGGGTCCGATCTACGAGCAGTACTTC.

Points on this clonotype: Possible read error: a much larger clone is one base away. This rearrangement joins TRBV5-1 to TRBJ2-3, with D tentatively TRBD1 (5 bases). This CDR3 is built from 13 residues. The V gene's germline CDR1 is SGHRS and CDR2 YFSETQ. The CDR3 here is CASSFSSTGTQYF. CDR3 nucleotide sequence: TGCGCCAGCAGCTTTTCAAGCACAGGTACGCAGTATTTT. The whole variable domain, filled in from reference TRBV5-1 and TRBJ2-3, reads KAGVTQTPRYLIKTRGQQVTLSCSPISGHRSVSWYQQTPGQGLQFLFEYFSETQRNKGNFPGRFSGRQFSNSRSEMNVSTLELGDSALYLCASSFSSTGTQYFGPGTRLTVL.

CDR3 in amino acids: CASSPPGQTQFF. As DNA, the CDR3 is TGTGCCAGCTCACCACCGGGACAAACGCAGTTCTTC. The chain joins TRBV18 to TRBJ2-1; TRBD1 is a possible D gene (6 bases). The germline CDR1 and CDR2 sequences are KGHSH and LQKENI. The CDR3 contains 12 residues. V was shortened by 0 bases and J by 12 bases, with 9 bases between the two germline ends.

The chain recombines TRBV20-1 with TRBJ2-7; D remains ambiguous. This CDR3 region has 12 residues. The germline V gene encodes CDR1 DFQATT and CDR2 SNEGSKA (reference sequence). Trimming stripped 2 bases from V and 6 bases from J, with 11 bases between. CDR3 in DNA: TGCAGTGCTAGAAATACGGACGGCGAGCAGTACTTC. Residues: CSARNTDGEQYF.

The table lists this clonotype with many counts. Here the CDR3 reads CASSSNHRYDRANFTQYF. The CDR3 DNA is TGTGCCAGCAGTTCTAACCATCGCTATGACCGGGCAAATTTTACGCAGTATTTT. This chain connects TRBV12-3 or TRBV12-4 to TRBJ2-3; no definite D call. The V end lost 4 bases, the J end lost 8 bases, and 28 bases lay between the germline ends. The CDR3 loop spans 18 amino acids.

At least ten counts were recorded for this clonotype. The J gene is TRBJ2-3, the V gene TRBV12-3 or TRBV12-4; no clear D. The CDR3 has 12 residues. The V gene lost 6 bases and the J gene lost 7 bases, with 11 bases spanning the gap. The DNA for the CDR3 is TGTGCCAGCAGGACGAACCTTAATACGCAGTATTTT. This gives the protein CASRTNLNTQYF.

In its sample, this clonotype was seen a few times. The V and J genes are TRBV29-1 and TRBJ2-3; TRBD2 might be the D (6 bases). The germline gives CDR1 SQVTM, CDR2 ANQGSEA. The CDR3 is 15 residues long. V dropped 4 bases and J dropped 0 bases, with 14 bases sitting between them. The CDR3 loop reads CSVVSAGTSTDTQYF. The DNA of the CDR3 is TGCAGCGTTGTCTCCGCGGGAACTAGCACAGATACGCAGTATTTT.

The chain uses TRBV19 and TRBJ2-7, with a weak D call TRBD2 (6 bases). Germline values: CDR1 LNHDA, CDR2 SQIVND (reference sequence). The CDR3 is 15 residues long. The V gene lost 1 base and the J gene lost 4 bases, with 14 bases spanning the gap. The CDR3 region is CASSIVGSGLYEQYF. The CDR3 coding sequence is TGTGCCAGTAGTATAGTCGGGAGCGGACTATACGAGCAGTACTTC.

This clonotype was detected only a few times. The chain uses TRBV11-2 and TRBJ2-1; 10 nucleotides align to TRBD2. V lost 2 bases to trimming and J lost 8 bases; unmatched junction nucleotides: 6. CDR1 SGHAT and CDR2 FQNNGV come from the germline V gene. CDR3 length: 15 amino acids. The CDR3: CASSLSSSGSDEQFF. In nucleotides, the CDR3 is TGTGCCAGCAGCTTATCCTCTAGCGGGAGTGATGAGCAGTTCTTC.

This clonotype came up a few times. The rearrangement uses TRBV7-9 and TRBJ2-7; TRBD1 aligns across 9 bases. This CDR3 is built from 15 residues. Germline CDR1 SEHNR, CDR2 FQNEAQ (reference sequence). V trimming: 4 bases; J trimming: 6 bases; junction bases outside the gene matches: 10. CDR3 in DNA: TGTGCCAGCAGCTATCCGGGACAGGGATACGGCGAGCAGTACTTC. The encoded protein is CASSYPGQGYGEQYF.

DNA of the CDR3: TGTGCCAGCAGTTACCGGGACTATCGTGATGAGCAGTACTTC. Translation gives CASSYRDYRDEQYF. The rearrangement links TRBV27 to TRBJ2-7; 7 nucleotides agree with TRBD2. Trimming took 4 bases from V and 7 from J; bases not matched to a gene: 10. CDR1 is MNHEY, CDR2 SMNVEV, per germline (reference sequence). CDR3 length: 14 amino acids.

This clonotype was recorded many times. V and J are TRBV7-9 and TRBJ2-1; 10 bases align to TRBD1. There are 14 residues in the CDR3. The germline gives CDR1 SEHNR, CDR2 FQNEAQ (reference sequence). Losses at the gene ends were 5 bases for V and 8 bases for J; bases not matched to a gene: 6. DNA for the CDR3: TGTGCCAGCAGCCCCCGGGACAGGGGCTATGAGCAGTTCTTC. It encodes CASSPRDRGYEQFF. Variable domain in full (rest from reference TRBV7-9 and TRBJ2-1): DTGVSQNPRHKITKRGQNVTFRCDPISEHNRLYWYRQTLGQGPEFLTYFQNEAQLEKSRLLSDRFSAERPKGSFSTLEIQRTEQGDSAMYLCASSPRDRGYEQFFGPGTRLTVL.

At least ten counts were recorded for this clonotype. The chain joins TRBV29-1 to TRBJ1-2; D is undetermined. Trimming took 1 base from V and 1 from J, leaving 10 bases between them. Germline V gene data show CDR1 as SQVTM and CDR2 as ANQGSEA. The CDR3 sequence is 14 residues long. CDR3 in DNA: TGCAGCGTTGAAGCCTCCGCACATAACTATGGCTACACCTTC. This codes for CSVEASAHNYGYTF.

This clonotype was picked up many times. The chain links TRBV5-1 to TRBJ1-6; 7 bases line up with TRBD1. The CDR3 is made up of 14 amino acids. V lost 2 bases, J lost 7 bases, and 3 bases stayed unmatched. The germline CDR1 and CDR2 sequences are SGHRS and YFSETQ. In nucleotides, the CDR3 is TGCGCCAGCAGCTTCGAGGGGGCGAATTCACCCCTCCACTTT. It translates to CASSFEGANSPLHF.